This T cell receptor beta chain derives from a study of T cell responses to AZD1222 COVID-19 vaccine. This table comes from immunoSEQ multiplex PCR, and its TCRdb copy is limited to in-frame clones, with some not included. The sample consists of around 180,000 clones, approximately 90% of them appearing once. This receptor was obtained from an adult in good health. This material consisted of peripheral blood, taken on day 0 of AZD1222 vaccination.

CDR3 sequence: CASSEPRGVYEQFF. In DNA form, the CDR3 reads TGTGCCAGCAGCGAACCGAGAGGAGTGTATGAGCAGTTCTTC. V and J are TRBV11-2 and TRBJ2-1, with D unclear. With 5 bases removed from V and 8 bases from J, the gap between germline ends came to 16 bases. Germline V gives CDR1 SGHAT, CDR2 FQNNGV. The CDR3 runs to 14 residues.